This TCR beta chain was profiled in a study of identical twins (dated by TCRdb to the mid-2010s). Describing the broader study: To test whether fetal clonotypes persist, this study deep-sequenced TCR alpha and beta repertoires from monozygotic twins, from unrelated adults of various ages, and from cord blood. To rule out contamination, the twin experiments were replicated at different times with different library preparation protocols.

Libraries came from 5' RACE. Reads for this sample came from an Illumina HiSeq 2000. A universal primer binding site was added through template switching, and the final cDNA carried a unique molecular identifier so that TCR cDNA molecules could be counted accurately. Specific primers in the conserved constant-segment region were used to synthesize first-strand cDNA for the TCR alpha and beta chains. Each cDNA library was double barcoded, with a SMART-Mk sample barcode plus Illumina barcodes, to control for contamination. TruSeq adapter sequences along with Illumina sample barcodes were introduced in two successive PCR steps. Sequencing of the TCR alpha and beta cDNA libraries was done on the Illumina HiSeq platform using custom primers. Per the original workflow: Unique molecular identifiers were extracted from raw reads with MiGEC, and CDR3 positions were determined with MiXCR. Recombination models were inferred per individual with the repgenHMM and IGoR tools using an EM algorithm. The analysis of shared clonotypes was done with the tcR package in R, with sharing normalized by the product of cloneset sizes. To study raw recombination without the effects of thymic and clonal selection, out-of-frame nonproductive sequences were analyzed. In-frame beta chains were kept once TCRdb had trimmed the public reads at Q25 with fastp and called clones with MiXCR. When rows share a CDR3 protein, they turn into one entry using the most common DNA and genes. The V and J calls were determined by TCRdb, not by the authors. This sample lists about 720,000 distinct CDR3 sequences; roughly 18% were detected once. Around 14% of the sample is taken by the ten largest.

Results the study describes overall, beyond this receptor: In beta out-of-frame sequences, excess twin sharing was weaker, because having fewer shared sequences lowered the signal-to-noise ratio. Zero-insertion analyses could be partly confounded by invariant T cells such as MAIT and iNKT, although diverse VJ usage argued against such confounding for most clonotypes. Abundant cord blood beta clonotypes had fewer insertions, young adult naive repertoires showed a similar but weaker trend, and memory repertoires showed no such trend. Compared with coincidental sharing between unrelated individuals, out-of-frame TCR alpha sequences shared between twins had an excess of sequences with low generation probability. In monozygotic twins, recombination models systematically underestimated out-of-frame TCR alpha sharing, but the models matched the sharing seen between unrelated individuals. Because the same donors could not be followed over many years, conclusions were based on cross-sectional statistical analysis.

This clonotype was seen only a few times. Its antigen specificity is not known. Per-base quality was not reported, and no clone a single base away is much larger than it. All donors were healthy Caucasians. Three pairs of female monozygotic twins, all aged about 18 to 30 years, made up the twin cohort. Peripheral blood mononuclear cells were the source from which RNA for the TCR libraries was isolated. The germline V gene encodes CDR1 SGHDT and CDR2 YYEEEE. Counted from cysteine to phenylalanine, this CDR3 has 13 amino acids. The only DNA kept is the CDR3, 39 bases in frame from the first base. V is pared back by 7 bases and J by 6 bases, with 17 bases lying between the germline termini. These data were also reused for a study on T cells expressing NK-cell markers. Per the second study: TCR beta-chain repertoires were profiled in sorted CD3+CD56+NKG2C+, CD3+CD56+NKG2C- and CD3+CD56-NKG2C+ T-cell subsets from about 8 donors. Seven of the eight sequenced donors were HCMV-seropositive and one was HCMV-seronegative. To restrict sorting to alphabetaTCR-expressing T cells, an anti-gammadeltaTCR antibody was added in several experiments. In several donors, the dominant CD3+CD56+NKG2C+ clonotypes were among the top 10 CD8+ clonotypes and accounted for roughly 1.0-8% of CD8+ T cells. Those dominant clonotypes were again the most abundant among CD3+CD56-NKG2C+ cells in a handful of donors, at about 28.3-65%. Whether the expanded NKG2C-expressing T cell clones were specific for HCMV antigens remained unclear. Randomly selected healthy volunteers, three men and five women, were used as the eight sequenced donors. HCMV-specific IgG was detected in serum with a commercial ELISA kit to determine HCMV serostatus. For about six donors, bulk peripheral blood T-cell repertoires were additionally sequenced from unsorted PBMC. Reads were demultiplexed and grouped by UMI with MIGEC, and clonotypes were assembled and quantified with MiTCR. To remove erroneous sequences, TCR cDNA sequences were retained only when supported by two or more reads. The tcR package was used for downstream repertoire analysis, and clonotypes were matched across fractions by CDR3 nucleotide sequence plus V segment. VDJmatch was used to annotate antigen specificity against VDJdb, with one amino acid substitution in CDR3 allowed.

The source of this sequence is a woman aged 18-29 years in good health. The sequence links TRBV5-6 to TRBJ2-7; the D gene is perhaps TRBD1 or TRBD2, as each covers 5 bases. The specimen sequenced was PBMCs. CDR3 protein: CASGFVHGGEQYF. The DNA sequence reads TGTGCCAGCGGGTTCGTTCATGGGGGCGAGCAGTACTTC.